This T cell receptor (beta chain) was sequenced during a study of blood T cell repertoires in COVID-19. In the study overall: COVID-19 samples collected from the United States, Italy and Spain covered acute and convalescent phases.

Some clones are missing from TCRdb's copy, which holds only in-frame ones; the method was immunoSEQ multiplex PCR. The data contain around 300,000 clones, about 82% of them singletons. This CDR3 is 13 amino acids long. Germline loops: CDR1 SEHNR, CDR2 FQNEAQ (reference sequence). The ends were cut back, 3 bases at V and 7 bases at J, with 12 bases in the middle. Sequenced sample: peripheral blood. This TCR was recovered from a human donor in a cohort sampled during active COVID-19. This chain links TRBV7-9 with TRBJ1-2; the D gene is possibly TRBD1 (5 bases). The CDR3 DNA sequence: TGTGCCAGCAGCTTGGGGGGTGCCGGTGGCTACACCTTC. The encoded protein is CASSLGGAGGYTF.